Below are 27 T cell receptor beta chains sequenced from a single sample in a study of blood T cell repertoires in COVID-19. Method: immunoSEQ multiplex PCR; TCRdb's copy keeps in-frame clones and lacks some. Of around 140,000 clones in the sample, approximately 84% were seen once. The sequenced sample consisted of peripheral blood. The receptors stem from a woman in her fifties or sixties with acute or convalescent COVID-19.

Only a few counts were recorded for this clone. The rearrangement uses TRBV5-1 and TRBJ2-7; D call uncertain. V was shortened by 0 bases and J by 4 bases, with 17 bases between the two germline ends. The V gene's germline CDR1 is SGHRS and CDR2 YFSETQ. This CDR3 contains 16 residues. The CDR3 is CASSLAAAGASYEQYF. The CDR3 coding sequence is TGCGCCAGCAGCTTGGCCGCGGCTGGTGCTTCATACGAGCAGTACTTC.

The chain uses TRBV7-9 and TRBJ2-5, with D possibly TRBD1 on 5 matching bases. The length of the CDR3 is 12 residues. Deletions cut 7 bases from V and 4 bases from J, with 10 bases between. Germline loops: CDR1 SEHNR, CDR2 FQNEAQ (reference sequence). CDR3 sequence (DNA): TGTGCCAGCACCACAGGTGGAGAGACCCAGTACTTC. This translates into CASTTGGETQYF.

V usage is TRBV10-3 and J usage is TRBJ2-7; D is perhaps TRBD2 (7 bases). This CDR3 region has 13 residues. The germline gives CDR1 ENHRY, CDR2 SYGVKD. The V and J ends lost 5 bases and 4 bases respectively, with 12 bases between them. The chain's CDR3 is CAISIQGGYEQYF. The CDR3 region has the DNA TGTGCCATCAGTATACAGGGAGGGTACGAGCAGTACTTC.

The table lists this clone with a count of one. The chain employs TRBV19 and TRBJ1-4, with TRBD1 as a possible D gene (6 bases). CDR1 LNHDA and CDR2 SQIVND come from the germline V gene (reference sequence). CDR3 size: 15 residues. The V end was cut by 4 bases, the J end by 7 bases, with 16 bases between. CDR3 sequence reads: CASSTTTGGGEKLFF. Written as DNA, the CDR3 is TGTGCCAGTAGTACCACGACAGGAGGAGGTGAAAAACTGTTTTTT.

This sequence joins TRBV7-9 and TRBJ2-7; 9 nucleotides match TRBD2. J was trimmed by 2 bases and V by 4 bases; bases with no gene match: 9. Germline-derived CDR1 and CDR2 are SEHNR and FQNEAQ (reference sequence). The CDR3 extends over 16 amino acids. The CDR3 protein is CASSSRGLAGTYEQYF. The CDR3 DNA reads as TGTGCCAGCAGCTCACGTGGCCTAGCGGGGACCTACGAGCAGTACTTC.

This clone was observed a handful of times. This chain joins TRBV18 and TRBJ2-3; a weak D match, TRBD1 (8 bases). Trimming stripped 5 bases from V and 4 bases from J, with 28 bases between. The CDR3 has 19 amino acids. Germline V lookup: CDR1 KGHSH, CDR2 LQKENI. The CDR3 coding sequence is TGTGCCAGCTCAGCCATTCGGTGGACAGGGAGGGGTAACGCAGATACGCAGTATTTT. Translated: CASSAIRWTGRGNADTQYF.

The chain is built from TRBV6-2 or TRBV6-3 and TRBJ2-7; D might be TRBD2 (6 bases). Between the trimmed V and J ends, which lost 2 bases and 3 bases, there was a span of 11 bases. The CDR3 runs 14 residues. Germline V gives CDR1 MNHEY, CDR2 SVGEGT. CDR3 loop: CASSYGTQNYEQYF. The CDR3 nucleotides read TGTGCCAGCAGTTACGGGACTCAAAACTACGAGCAGTACTTC.

J is TRBJ2-5 and V is TRBV10-3, with TRBD2 matching over 14 bases. The germline CDR1 and CDR2 sequences are ENHRY and SYGVKD. J was trimmed by 5 bases and V by 9 bases; bases with no gene match: 11. The CDR3 contains 16 residues. The CDR3 region is CAIKGTSGRGGETQYF. As DNA, the CDR3 is TGTGCCATTAAAGGGACTAGCGGGAGAGGTGGGGAGACCCAGTACTTC.

The chain uses TRBV15 and TRBJ2-1; 8 positions match TRBD2. The CDR3 spans 16 residues. Germline V gene sequence: CDR1 LNHNV, CDR2 YYDKDF (reference sequence). After removal of 0 bases from V and 4 bases from J, the junction contained 5 bases not matched to a gene. The CDR3 coding sequence is TGTGCCACCAGCAGAGACCGGGAGGGCCTATACAATGAGCAGTTCTTC. It codes for CATSRDREGLYNEQFF. The whole variable domain, filled in from reference TRBV15 and TRBJ2-1, reads DAMVIQNPRYQVTQFGKPVTLSCSQTLNHNVMYWYQQKSSQAPKLLFHYYDKDFNNEADTPDNFQSRRPNTSFCFLDIRSPGLGDTAMYLCATSRDREGLYNEQFFGPGTRLTVL.

The J gene is TRBJ2-7, the V gene TRBV10-3; 14 bases map to TRBD2. Germline CDR1 and CDR2: ENHRY and SYGVKD. This CDR3 region has 17 residues. The V gene end was trimmed by 0 bases and the J gene end by 5 bases; junction bases not matched to a gene: 6. The CDR3 DNA follows: TGTGCCATCAGTGAGTCGGGACTAGCGGGAGCCCTGGACGAGCAGTACTTC. Encoded protein: CAISESGLAGALDEQYF.

The chain uses TRBV6-2 or TRBV6-3 and TRBJ1-5, with unresolved D. The CDR3 has 19 residues. V lost 5 bases and J lost 0, with 23 bases in between. The germline V gene has CDR1 MNHEY and CDR2 SVGEGT. The CDR3 here is CASSRESTGRTDSNQPQHF. As DNA, the CDR3 is TGTGCCAGCAGTCGGGAGAGCACTGGACGGACCGATAGCAATCAGCCCCAGCATTTT.

The V and J genes are TRBV11-2 and TRBJ1-1; D not certain. The CDR3 totals 13 residues. Germline assignment: CDR1 SGHAT and CDR2 FQNNGV. Trimming left V 5 bases short and J 3 bases short, with 10 bases between. The CDR3 DNA reads as TGTGCCAGCAGCCCCGTCGGGGACACTGAAGCTTTCTTT. Translation: CASSPVGDTEAFF.

The chain recombines TRBV28 with TRBJ2-1; 9 positions agree with TRBD2. Trimming at V came to 6 bases and at J to 6 bases, leaving 3 bases not matched to a gene. This CDR3 region has 13 residues. CDR1 and CDR2 from the germline V gene are MDHEN and SYDVKM. CDR3 sequence reads: CASSLGLANEQFF. CDR3 coding DNA: TGTGCCAGCAGCTTGGGACTAGCCAATGAGCAGTTCTTC.

The genes are TRBV7-9 and TRBJ1-6; tentatively, D is TRBD1 (5 bases). Germline values: CDR1 SEHNR, CDR2 FQNEAQ (reference sequence). V lost 5 bases and J lost 7, with 15 bases in between. CDR3 length: 15 amino acids. The CDR3 loop reads CASSQRQWLNSPLHF. The CDR3 region has the DNA TGTGCCAGCAGCCAGCGACAGTGGTTAAATTCACCCCTCCACTTT.

The rearrangement links TRBV11-3 to TRBJ2-1; 8 bases fit TRBD2. The V gene end was trimmed by 5 bases and the J gene end by 6 bases; junction bases not matched to a gene: 6. The CDR3 totals 14 residues. Germline V CDR1 and CDR2: SGHNT, YENEEA. DNA for the CDR3: TGTGCCAGCAGCCCCTTAGCGGGGTCCAATGAGCAGTTCTTC. This codes for CASSPLAGSNEQFF.

V and J are TRBV30 and TRBJ1-3, with TRBD1 matching over 10 bases. V gave up 5 bases and J gave up 4 bases; unmatched junction bases: 11. Germline lookup yields CDR1 GTSNPN and CDR2 SVGIG (reference sequence). This CDR3 has 16 residues. The CDR3 is CAWRDRGGLVGNTIYF. In nucleotides, the CDR3 is TGTGCCTGGCGGGACAGGGGCGGCCTAGTAGGAAACACCATATATTTT.

J is TRBJ2-1 and V is TRBV19; 8 bases match TRBD2. J was trimmed by 14 bases and V by 5 bases; bases with no gene match: 11. Germline assignment: CDR1 LNHDA and CDR2 SQIVND (reference sequence). The CDR3 contains 13 residues. CDR3 residues: CASSYSAGEREFF. CDR3 sequence (DNA): TGTGCCAGTAGTTACTCAGCGGGAGAGCGGGAGTTCTTC. Looking up the rest from reference TRBV19 and TRBJ2-1 gives the full variable domain: DGGITQSPKYLFRKEGQNVTLSCEQNLNHDAMYWYRQDPGQGLRLIYYSQIVNDFQKGDIAEGYSVSREKKESFPLTVTSAQKNPTAFYLCASSYSAGEREFFGPGTRLTVL.

CDR3 nucleotides: TGTGCCAGCAGCTTATCAGGACAGGGGGGTGGCTACACCTTC. Encoded protein: CASSLSGQGGGYTF. The chain is built from TRBV11-2 and TRBJ1-2; TRBD1 matches 10 bases. V lost 2 bases and J lost 7; bases outside the gene matches: 4. Germline V gene lookup returns CDR1 SGHAT and CDR2 FQNNGV. The CDR3 totals 14 residues.

The chain recombines TRBV29-1 with TRBJ1-2; no clear D. This CDR3 is 14 amino acids long. Trimming stripped 3 bases from V and 4 bases from J, with 15 bases between. CDR1 and CDR2 from the germline V gene are SQVTM and ANQGSEA. The CDR3 DNA follows: TGCAGCGTTGAGAACGAGGTGAAACGCTATGGCTACACCTTC. Its protein product is CSVENEVKRYGYTF.

V is TRBV7-9 and J is TRBJ1-4; weak D call: TRBD1 (6 bases). Germline CDR1 is SEHNR and CDR2 is FQNEAQ (reference sequence). V shed 2 bases and J shed 8 bases, with 18 bases lying between them. The CDR3 consists of 16 residues. As DNA, the CDR3 is TGTGCCAGCAGCTTAACCCAGGGGCCCGGGCAGGAAAAACTGTTTTTT. This codes for CASSLTQGPGQEKLFF.

This clone has only a few counts. The chain is built from TRBV9 and TRBJ2-1, with 13 bases that match TRBD2. The germline V gene has CDR1 SGDLS and CDR2 YYNGEE. This CDR3 comprises 16 residues. V was clipped by 2 bases and J by 7 bases; unmatched bases: 6. The CDR3 loop reads CASSVWTSGRENEQFF. The DNA for the CDR3 is TGTGCCAGCAGCGTCTGGACTAGCGGGAGAGAAAATGAGCAGTTCTTC.

CDR3 sequence reads: CASSRRDEALSGAFF. CDR3 DNA sequence: TGTGCCAGCAGCCGCCGGGACGAAGCCTTGAGCGGGGCTTTCTTT. V and J are TRBV7-9 and TRBJ1-1, with D tentatively TRBD1 (5 bases). Germline lookup yields CDR1 SEHNR and CDR2 FQNEAQ (reference sequence). Trimming stripped 5 bases from V and 11 bases from J, with 24 bases between. The length of the CDR3 is 15 residues.

The chain employs TRBV5-4 and TRBJ2-7; TRBD1 matches 10 bases. The germline gives CDR1 SGHNT, CDR2 YYREEE (reference sequence). J gave up 3 bases and V 6 bases, and 3 bases lay outside the gene matches. The CDR3 is 13 residues long. In DNA form, the CDR3 reads TGTGCCAGCACGTGGACAGGGGGCTACGAGCAGTACTTC. It specifies CASTWTGGYEQYF.

This chain connects TRBV6-5 to TRBJ1-4, with D possibly TRBD1 on 5 matching bases. V was cut by 8 bases and J by 5 bases, with 18 bases left in between. The CDR3 loop spans 15 amino acids. Germline V gene lookup returns CDR1 MNHEY and CDR2 SVGAGI. This CDR3 is CASLKVGLQNEKLFF. Here the CDR3 DNA reads TGTGCCAGCTTGAAGGTGGGACTCCAGAATGAAAAACTGTTTTTT.

The chain has TRBV5-1 and TRBJ2-3; 8 bases are shared with TRBD2. CDR1 and CDR2 from the germline V gene are SGHRS and YFSETQ. The CDR3 has 14 amino acids. V shed 4 bases, J shed 6 bases, and the junction held 7 bases outside the gene matches. The CDR3 reads CASSTSGGADTQYF. The CDR3 nucleotides read TGCGCCAGCAGCACTAGCGGAGGGGCCGATACGCAGTATTTT. Full variable domain (rest looked up from reference TRBV5-1 and TRBJ2-3): KAGVTQTPRYLIKTRGQQVTLSCSPISGHRSVSWYQQTPGQGLQFLFEYFSETQRNKGNFPGRFSGRQFSNSRSEMNVSTLELGDSALYLCASSTSGGADTQYFGPGTRLTVL.

V gene TRBV3-1 (or the pseudogene TRBV3-2) combines with J gene TRBJ1-2; D is uncertain. This CDR3 comprises 14 residues. V lost 1 base and J lost 4, with 10 bases in between. CDR1 and CDR2 (germline): LGHDT, YNNKEL (reference sequence). CDR3 DNA: TGTGCCAGCAGCCAAGGACACATCATCTATGGCTACACCTTC. Translating it yields CASSQGHIIYGYTF.

The chain is built from TRBV5-1 and TRBJ2-7, with TRBD2 as a possible D gene (5 bases). CDR3 length: 14 amino acids. Germline-derived CDR1 and CDR2 are SGHRS and YFSETQ. The V and J ends lost 2 bases and 1 base respectively, with 10 bases between them. The CDR3 protein is CASSFLRESYEQYF. In DNA, the CDR3 is TGCGCCAGCAGCTTTTTAAGGGAGTCCTACGAGCAGTACTTC.